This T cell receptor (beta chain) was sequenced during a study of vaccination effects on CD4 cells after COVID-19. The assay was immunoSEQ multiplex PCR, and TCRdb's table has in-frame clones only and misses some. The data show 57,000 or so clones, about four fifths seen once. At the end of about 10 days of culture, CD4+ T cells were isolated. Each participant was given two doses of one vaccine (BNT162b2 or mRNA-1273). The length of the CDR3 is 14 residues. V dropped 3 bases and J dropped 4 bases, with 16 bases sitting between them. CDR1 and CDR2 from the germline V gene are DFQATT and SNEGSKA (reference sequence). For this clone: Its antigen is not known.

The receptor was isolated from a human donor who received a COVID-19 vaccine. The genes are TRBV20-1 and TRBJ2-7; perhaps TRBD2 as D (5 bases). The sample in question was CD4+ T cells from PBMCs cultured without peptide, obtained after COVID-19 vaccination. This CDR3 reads CSASDVLAAYEQYF. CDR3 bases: TGCAGTGCTAGTGACGTGCTAGCCGCTTACGAGCAGTACTTC.